The source of this T cell receptor beta chain is a study of regulatory T cells in long-lasting Graves disease. This CDR3 is 16 amino acids long. Germline CDR1 is SGHTA and CDR2 is FQGTGA. J was trimmed by 2 bases and V by 2 bases; bases with no gene match: 4. Time point described: persistent/refractory GD, antithyroid drugs over 5 years with positive TRAb. PBMC RNA was the source of the TCR library. Building the TCR beta libraries relied on iRepertoire HTBI primers, and CDR3 regions underwent Arm-PCR. MiXCR, run by TCRdb on the multiplex PCR reads, gives a single entry per CDR3 protein. Of about 470,000 distinct CDR3 sequences listed, around a fifth are singletons. This clonotype was observed at least ten times. The target antigen is unknown. The study's findings and limits: A greater number of public clonotypes (under 3,000) was shared by persistent patients than by new patients (about 890).

Material: peripheral blood mononuclear cells (PBMCs), obtained when the disease was refractory, from a patient treated with antithyroid drugs. The TCR was taken from a female donor with Graves disease. The J gene is TRBJ2-2, the V gene TRBV7-3; 8 bases align to TRBD1. CDR3 in amino acids: CASSLRGTGNTGELFF. The CDR3 DNA reads as TGTGCCAGCAGCTTACGTGGGACAGGCAACACCGGGGAGCTGTTTTTT.